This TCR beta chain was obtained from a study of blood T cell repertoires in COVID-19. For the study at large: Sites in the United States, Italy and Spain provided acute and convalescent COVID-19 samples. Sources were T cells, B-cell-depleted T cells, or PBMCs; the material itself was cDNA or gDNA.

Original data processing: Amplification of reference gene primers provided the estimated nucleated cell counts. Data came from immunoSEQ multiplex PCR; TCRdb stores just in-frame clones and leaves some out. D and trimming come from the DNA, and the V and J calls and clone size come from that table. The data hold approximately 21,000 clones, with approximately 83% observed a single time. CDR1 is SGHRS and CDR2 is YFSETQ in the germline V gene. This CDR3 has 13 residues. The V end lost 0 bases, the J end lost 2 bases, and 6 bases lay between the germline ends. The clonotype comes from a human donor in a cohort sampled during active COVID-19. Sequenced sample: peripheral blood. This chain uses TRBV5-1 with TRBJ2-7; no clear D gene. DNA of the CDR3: TGCGCCAGCAGCTTGGACATACCCTACGAGCAGTACTTC. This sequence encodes CASSLDIPYEQYF.